This TCR beta chain emerged from a study of metastatic and nonmetastatic thyroid tumors. Study as a whole: Samples came from malignant and benign thyroid patients, and repertoires were compared across blood and tumor or nodule tissue. Whole-study results and caveats: According to reports, the diversity of TCR beta was significantly higher in malignant thyroid tumors than in benign nodules, and this held in both blood and tumor samples.

This clone has at least ten counts. Its target is not known. In the authors' workflow: Researchers built a distant-metastasis classifier for papillary thyroid cancer that drew on CDR3 differences across clinicopathological groups. MiXCR was used by TCRdb to re-call the PCR reads. TCRdb, not the authors, supplied the V and J calls. The sample includes more than 65,000 clones, approximately 14% of them seen just once. Thyroid surgery was performed in patients who had received no treatment beforehand. The receptor comes from a male donor with papillary thyroid cancer or a benign thyroid nodule (not recorded which). Some clones in this sample may be carry-over from other donors' samples. Material for sequencing was blood.

The DNA for the CDR3 is TGTGCCAGCAGCGTAGATGAGGGAAGTTATGGCTACACCTTC. Translating it yields CASSVDEGSYGYTF. This chain joins TRBV9 and TRBJ1-2; no firm D call. With 0 bases removed from V and 5 bases from J, the gap between germline ends came to 11 bases. This CDR3 has 14 amino acids. Germline V gene lookup returns CDR1 SGDLS and CDR2 YYNGEE.